This TCR beta chain was identified in a study of T cells expressing NK-cell markers. About the research overall: Underlying the TCR beta repertoires were sorted CD3+CD56+NKG2C+, CD3+CD56+NKG2C- and CD3+CD56-NKG2C+ T cells.

With UMIs, 5'RACE template switching was used to make TCR beta cDNA. No DNA is given; TCRdb re-called the 5' RACE reads and lists each CDR3 protein once. This sample contains about 160,000 distinct CDR3 sequences. This TCR was sampled from a woman between 18 and 69 years old in good health. The sample was blood T cells: a sorted CD56 or NKG2C T cell subset, CD4+ or CD8+ T cells, or bulk PBMC T cells (not recorded which).

The CDR3 protein is CSSKGGHKSYNEQFF. The V gene is TRBV29-1, the J gene TRBJ2-1; there is no DNA to check the TCRdb D call of TRBD1. The CDR3 is 15 residues long. CDR1 and CDR2 (germline): SQVTM, ANQGSEA.